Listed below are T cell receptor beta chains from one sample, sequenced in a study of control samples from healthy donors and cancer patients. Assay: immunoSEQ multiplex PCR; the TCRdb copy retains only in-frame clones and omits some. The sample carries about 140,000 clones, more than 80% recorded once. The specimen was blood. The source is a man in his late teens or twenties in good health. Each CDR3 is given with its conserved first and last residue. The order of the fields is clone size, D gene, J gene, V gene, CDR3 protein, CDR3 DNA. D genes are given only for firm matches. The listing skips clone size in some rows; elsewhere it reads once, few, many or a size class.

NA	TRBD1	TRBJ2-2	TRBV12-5	CASGLGQGLNTGELFF	TGTGCTAGTGGTTTGGGACAGGGCTTGAACACCGGGGAGCTGTTTTTT
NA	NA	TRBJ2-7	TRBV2	CASRYRGDYEQYF	TGTGCCAGCAGGTATAGGGGGGACTACGAGCAGTACTTC
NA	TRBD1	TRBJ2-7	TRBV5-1	CASSERERDRDYEQYF	TGCGCCAGCAGCGAACGTGAGCGGGACAGGGACTACGAGCAGTACTTC
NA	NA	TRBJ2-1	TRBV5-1	CASSLTVLDANEQFF	TGCGCCAGCAGCTTGACGGTCCTAGATGCCAATGAGCAGTTCTTC
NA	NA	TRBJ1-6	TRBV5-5	CASRGGLEVNSPLHF	TGTGCCAGCAGGGGGGGTCTGGAGGTTAATTCACCCCTCCACTTT
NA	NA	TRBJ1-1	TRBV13	CASSLYGLEAFF	TGTGCCAGCAGCTTATACGGCCTTGAAGCTTTCTTT
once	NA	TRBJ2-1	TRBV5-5	CASSRYQTGGLSPTYNEQFF	TGTGCCAGCAGCCGGTATCAGACGGGGGGCCTGTCTCCTACCTACAATGAGCAGTTCTTC
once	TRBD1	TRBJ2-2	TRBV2	CASSATGGVNGELFF	TGTGCCAGCAGTGCGACAGGGGGCGTTAACGGGGAGCTGTTTTTT
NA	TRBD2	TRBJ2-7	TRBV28	CASSFFPGGHEQYF	TGTGCCAGCAGTTTTTTTCCGGGGGGACACGAGCAGTACTTC
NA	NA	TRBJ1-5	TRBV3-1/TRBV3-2	CASSQGGNQPQHF	TGTGCCAGCAGCCAGGGGGGGAATCAGCCCCAGCATTTT
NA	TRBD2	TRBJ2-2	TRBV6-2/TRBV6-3	CASSYSGGDTGELFF	TGTGCCAGCAGTTACTCCGGGGGGGACACCGGGGAGCTGTTTTTT
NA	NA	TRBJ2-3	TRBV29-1	CSEGTEGGTDTQYF	TGCAGCGAGGGGACCGAAGGAGGCACAGATACGCAGTATTTT
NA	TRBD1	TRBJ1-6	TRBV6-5	CASSDRVDSPLHF	TGTGCCAGCAGCGACAGGGTCGATTCACCCCTCCACTTT
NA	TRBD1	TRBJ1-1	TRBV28	CASSLIVGTGDTEAFF	TGTGCCAGCAGTTTAATCGTTGGGACAGGGGACACTGAAGCTTTCTTT
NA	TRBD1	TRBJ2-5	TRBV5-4	CASSRGQTGETQYF	TGTGCCAGCAGCAGGGGACAGACAGGGGAGACCCAGTACTTC
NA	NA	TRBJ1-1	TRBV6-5	CASSYSSRTGNAEAFF	TGTGCCAGCAGTTACTCATCGCGAACAGGGAACGCTGAAGCTTTCTTT
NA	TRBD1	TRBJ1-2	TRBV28	CASSETGVERGYTF	TGTGCCAGCAGTGAGACAGGGGTCGAACGTGGCTACACCTTC
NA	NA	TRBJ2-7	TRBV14	CASSPRLIYEQYF	TGTGCCAGCAGCCCTAGACTAATCTACGAGCAGTACTTC
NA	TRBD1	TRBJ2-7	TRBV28	CASSSPGQGREQYF	TGTGCCAGCAGCTCGCCGGGACAGGGGAGAGAGCAGTACTTC
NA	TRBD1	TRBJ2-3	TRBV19	CASSEDRGRRDTQYF	TGTGCCAGTAGTGAAGACAGGGGTAGGAGGGATACGCAGTATTTT
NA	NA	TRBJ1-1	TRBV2	CASSVGVGLGGSTEAFF	TGTGCCAGCAGTGTGGGTGTGGGCCTGGGGGGATCCACTGAAGCTTTCTTT
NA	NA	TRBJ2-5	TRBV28	CASTSEQPRLSQYF	TGTGCCAGCACCTCCGAACAGCCTCGGTTGTCCCAGTACTTC
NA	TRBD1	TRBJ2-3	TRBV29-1	CSAGTGGTDTQYF	TGCAGCGCCGGGACAGGGGGCACAGATACGCAGTATTTT
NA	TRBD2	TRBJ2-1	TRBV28	CASRNPPGAGGKNEQFF	TGTGCCAGCAGGAATCCCCCTGGAGCGGGGGGAAAGAATGAGCAGTTCTTC
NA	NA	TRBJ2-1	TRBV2	CASSEAGDPYNEQFF	TGTGCCAGCAGTGAAGCGGGGGATCCCTACAATGAGCAGTTCTTC
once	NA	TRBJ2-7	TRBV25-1	CASSEVGGPPGEQYF	TGTGCCAGCAGTGAAGTCGGCGGGCCTCCGGGCGAGCAGTACTTC
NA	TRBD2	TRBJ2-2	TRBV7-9	CASSSDRGGYTGELFF	TGTGCCAGCAGCTCGGACCGGGGGGGATACACCGGGGAGCTGTTTTTT